What follows are 10 T cell receptor beta chains derived from one specimen sequenced in a study of a mutant IDH1 vaccine in newly diagnosed glioma (dated by TCRdb to 2020 to 2022). Library method: the immunoSEQ multiplex PCR assay. TCRdb retrieved this table from immuneACCESS and kept in-frame rearrangements only. Not all clones are present; in checked studies, unresolved V genes account for under half, and no reason is known for the remainder. A total of over 65,000 clones appear in this sample, roughly 84% of them only once. The leading ten clones occupy about 12% of the sample. Read against the paper, the sample's time point label means: week 35, safety follow-up. Every vaccine dose consisted of 300 ug of a 20-mer mutant IDH1 peptide in Montanide, administered subcutaneously together with topical imiquimod. Their antigen targets remain unknown. Sequences were derived from PBMCs, sampled from a glioma patient whose treatment included an IDH1 peptide vaccine. These receptors were taken from a man between 18 and 35 years old with glioma.

The J gene is TRBJ1-1, the V gene TRBV7-9; TRBD1 might be the D (5 bases). The CDR3 contains 15 residues. Germline CDR1 is SEHNR and CDR2 is FQNEAQ (reference sequence). V was shortened by 4 bases and J by 1 base, with 13 bases between the two germline ends. DNA for the CDR3: TGTGCCAGCAGCTCCCCGGGGGGTGCGAACACTGAAGCTTTCTTT. Translation: CASSSPGGANTEAFF.

V usage is TRBV27 and J usage is TRBJ2-7; 14 bases line up with TRBD2. V trimming: 4 bases; J trimming: 2 bases; junction bases outside the gene matches: 7. The germline V gene encodes CDR1 MNHEY and CDR2 SMNVEV (reference sequence). The CDR3 is made up of 17 amino acids. Here the CDR3 reads CASSSGTSGRFTYEQYF. The CDR3 DNA reads TGTGCCAGCAGTTCGGGGACTAGCGGGAGATTTACCTACGAGCAGTACTTC.

This clone was observed a single time. This chain connects TRBV28 to TRBJ1-1; D might be TRBD1 (5 bases). The CDR3 consists of 12 residues. Germline lookup yields CDR1 MDHEN and CDR2 SYDVKM. Trimming left V 4 bases short and J 7 bases short, with 10 bases between. The CDR3 loop reads CASSSDSLEAFF. The DNA of the CDR3 is TGTGCCAGCAGTTCAGACAGCCTTGAAGCTTTCTTT.

The sample holds one count of this clone. J is TRBJ2-3 and V is TRBV5-6; D is tentatively TRBD1 or TRBD2 (6 bases each). Trimming shortened V by 6 bases and J by 6 bases, and 14 bases separated the two germline ends. There are 13 residues in the CDR3. Per germline, CDR1 SGHDT and CDR2 YYEEEE. CDR3 protein: CASITSGADTQYF. DNA of the CDR3: TGTGCCAGCATAACGTCGGGGGCGGATACGCAGTATTTT.

This chain links TRBV7-2 with TRBJ1-2; TRBD1 is a possible D gene (6 bases). Per germline, CDR1 SGHTA and CDR2 FQGNSA. The CDR3 totals 16 residues. The V end lost 2 bases, the J end lost 5 bases, and 18 bases lay between the germline ends. The CDR3 reads CASSLRVGGRGYGYTF. The CDR3 bases are TGTGCCAGCAGCTTAAGGGTGGGGGGGCGCGGTTATGGCTACACCTTC.

Notes on this clone: The junction does not match germline at one end; this may be a read error. The V gene is TRBV7-7, the J gene TRBJ2-1; 11 nucleotides match TRBD2. Germline V gene sequence: CDR1 SSHAT, CDR2 FNYEAQ (reference sequence). This CDR3 has 16 residues. The CDR3 DNA sequence: TGTGCTAGCAGCCCGACTAGCGGGGCGACCTACAATGAGCAGTTCTTC. Translating gives CASSPTSGATYNEQFF.

This chain connects TRBV10-3 to TRBJ2-2; possible D gene TRBD1, 5 bases. V lost 0 bases to trimming and J lost 5 bases, with 7 bases between them. The germline gives CDR1 ENHRY, CDR2 SYGVKD. The CDR3 sequence is 14 residues long. The CDR3 region is CAISESTATGELFF. The CDR3 DNA sequence: TGTGCCATCAGTGAGTCGACAGCTACCGGGGAGCTGTTTTTT.

This chain connects TRBV11-3 to TRBJ2-2, with 10 bases matching TRBD1. The CDR3 is made up of 15 amino acids. The V segment lost 5 bases and the J segment 4 bases; nucleotides outside the gene matches: 4. Per the germline V gene, CDR1 is SGHNT and CDR2 is YENEEA. This CDR3 reads CASSRDRGATGELFF. The CDR3 DNA follows: TGTGCCAGCAGCCGGGACAGGGGAGCCACCGGGGAGCTGTTTTTT.

This clone was recorded once. The chain recombines TRBV4-2 with TRBJ1-5, with D uncertain. Trimming cost V 3 bases and J 3 bases, with 9 bases left between them. Per the germline V gene, CDR1 is LGHNA and CDR2 is YNFKEQ. The CDR3 length is 14 residues. The CDR3, as DNA: TGTGCCAGCAGCCATTCTAGGGACAATCAGCCCCAGCATTTT. Amino acids: CASSHSRDNQPQHF.

The rearrangement joins TRBV5-6 to TRBJ2-3, with a weak D call TRBD2 (7 bases). Between the trimmed V and J ends, which lost 0 bases and 3 bases, there was a span of 14 bases. The CDR3 loop spans 16 amino acids. Germline values: CDR1 SGHDT, CDR2 YYEEEE. The CDR3, as DNA: TGTGCCAGCAGCTTGGTCCGGGGGGCGGGAACAGATACGCAGTATTTT. Amino acid sequence: CASSLVRGAGTDTQYF.